This is a list of T cell receptor beta chains from one sample in a study of cytomegalovirus exposure and HLA in healthy donors. Sequencing was performed with immunoSEQ multiplex PCR; in TCRdb, only in-frame clones are kept and a portion is missing. The sample lists around 130,000 clones; around 75% were seen once. The sample was PBMCs. Source of these receptors: a woman aged 40 to 50 in good health and CMV-seropositive. The CDR3 runs from the conserved cysteine through the conserved F or W. The order of the fields is V gene, CDR3 length, CDR3 protein.

>TRBV4-2|16
CASSARGGADKNIQYF
>TRBV7-9|13
CASSRGTGEKLFF
>TRBV28|15
CASSSSSGNTYEQYF
>TRBV6-1|12
CASSPGGTEAFF
>TRBV14|16
CASGRTGVTGANVLTF
>TRBV19|12
CASMGGDREAFF
>TRBV27|15
CASSLYPGANYGYTF
>TRBV28|15
CASREREVRTGELFF
>TRBV4-1|12
CASSQEGGTQYF
>TRBV13|14
CASSLRTGVREQYF
>TRBV7-2|15
CASSVERGRGNIQYF
>TRBV6-1|15
CASSSFRGRTDTQYF
>TRBV7-9|16
CASRGGQSFSGNTIYF
>TRBV9|14
CASSSRDRANEQYF
>TRBV4-3|19
CASSQDLEREDRGYNEQFF
>TRBV27|12
CASSLFGQPQHF
>TRBV29-1|13
CSVETGDPYEQYF
>TRBV29-1|12
CSVLEGATEAFF
>TRBV28|15
CASSGLAGVDNEQFF
>TRBV6-5|14
CASSTDRGNEKLFF
>TRBV9|15
CASSAGTLGNTEAFF
>TRBV30|14
CAWSALAGVGEQYF
>TRBV6-6|16
CASSYSGRGMNTEAFF
>TRBV30|11
CAWQGGTEAFF
>TRBV4-3|14
CASSQEQGGPEAFF
>TRBV5-5|17
CASSFGPGQAPHGEAFF
>TRBV5-1|17
CASSLTPHRRRTDTQYF
>TRBV25-1|18
CASSQTSGRALSTDTQYF
>TRBV6-1|14
CASSEVRGTGELFF
>TRBV7-2|16
CASSLAAGATYNEQFF
>TRBV11-3|14
CASSHRDTAYEQYF
>TRBV7-9|15
CASSYGGAGNTEAFF
>TRBV29-1|12
CSGADRGQPQHF
>TRBV2|14
CATKMTSGGETQYF
>TRBV28|14
CASSGQGSTDTQYF
>TRBV15|16
CATSRELAGGTYEQYF
>TRBV13|13
CASSSQGTGELFF
>TRBV7-9|16
CASSYTGISSYNEQFF
>TRBV6-6|16
CASSQPGQGSNQPQHF
>TRBV10-3|14
CAISPSGTQETQYF
>TRBV30|16
CAWSDQLTGFGQPQHF
>TRBV19|14
CASSPLTADTEAFF
>TRBV7-2|12
CASSSRTGIADF
>TRBV5-6|15
CASIPHNPTYNEQFF
>TRBV19|12
CASSIDWSGYTF
>TRBV7-9|15
CASSPAGRLYNEQFF
>TRBV5-1|18
CASSTSGSGTSRSDTQYF
>TRBV5-1|15
CASSIADSAGYEQFF
>TRBV10-3|12
CAIGSGGYEQYF
>TRBV27|16
CASSLSGRRSNQPQHF
>TRBV19|16
CASSILDEWGGQPQHF
>TRBV7-2|13
CASSLQGNYGYTF
>TRBV7-9|18
CASSLEGSGRPRIGELFF
>TRBV30|14
CAWSVGTGGYEQYF
>TRBV6-1|14
CASSDRGSYTEAFF
>TRBV9|14
CASSVAQGSYEQYF
>TRBV11-2|14
CASSLGQGQETQYF
>TRBV15|16
CATSPWGGANTGELFF
>TRBV27|15
CASSPRLGIPYEQYF